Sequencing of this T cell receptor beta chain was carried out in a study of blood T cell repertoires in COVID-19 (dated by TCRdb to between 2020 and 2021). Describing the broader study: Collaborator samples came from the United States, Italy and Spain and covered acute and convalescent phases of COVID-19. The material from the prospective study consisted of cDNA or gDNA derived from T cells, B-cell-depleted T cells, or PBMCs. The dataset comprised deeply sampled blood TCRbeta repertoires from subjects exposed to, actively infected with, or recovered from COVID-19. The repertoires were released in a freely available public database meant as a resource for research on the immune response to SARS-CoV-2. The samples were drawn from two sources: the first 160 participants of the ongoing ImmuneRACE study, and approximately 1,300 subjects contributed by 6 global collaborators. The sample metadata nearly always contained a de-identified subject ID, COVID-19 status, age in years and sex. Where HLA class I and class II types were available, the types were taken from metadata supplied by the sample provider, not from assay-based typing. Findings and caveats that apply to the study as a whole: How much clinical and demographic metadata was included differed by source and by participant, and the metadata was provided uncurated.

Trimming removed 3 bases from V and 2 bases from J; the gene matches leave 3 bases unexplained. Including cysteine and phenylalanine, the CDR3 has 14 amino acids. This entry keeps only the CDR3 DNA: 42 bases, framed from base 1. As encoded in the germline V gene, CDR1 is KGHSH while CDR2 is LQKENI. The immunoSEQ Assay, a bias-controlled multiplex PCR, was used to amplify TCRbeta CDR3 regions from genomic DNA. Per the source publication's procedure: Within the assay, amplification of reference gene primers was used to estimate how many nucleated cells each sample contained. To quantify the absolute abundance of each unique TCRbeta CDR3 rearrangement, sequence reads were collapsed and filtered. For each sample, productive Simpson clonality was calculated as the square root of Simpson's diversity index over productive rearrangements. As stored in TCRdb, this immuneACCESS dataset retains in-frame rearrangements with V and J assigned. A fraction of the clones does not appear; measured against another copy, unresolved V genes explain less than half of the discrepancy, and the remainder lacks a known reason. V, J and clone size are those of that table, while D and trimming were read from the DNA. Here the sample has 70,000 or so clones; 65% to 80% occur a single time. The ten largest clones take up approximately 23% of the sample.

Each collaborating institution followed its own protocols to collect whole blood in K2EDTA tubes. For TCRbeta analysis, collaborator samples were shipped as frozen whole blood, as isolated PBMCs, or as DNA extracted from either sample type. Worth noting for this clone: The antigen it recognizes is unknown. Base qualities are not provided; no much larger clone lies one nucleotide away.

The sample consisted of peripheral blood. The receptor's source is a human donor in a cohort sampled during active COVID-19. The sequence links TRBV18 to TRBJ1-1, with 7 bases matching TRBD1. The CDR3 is CASSPRQGNTEAFF. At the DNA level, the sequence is TGTGCCAGCTCACCGCGACAGGGAAACACTGAAGCTTTCTTT. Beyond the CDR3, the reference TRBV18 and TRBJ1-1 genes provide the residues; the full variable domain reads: NAGVMQNPRHLVRRRGQEARLRCSPMKGHSHVYWYRQLPEEGLKFMVYLQKENIIDESGMPKERFSAEFPKEGPSILRIQQVVRGDSAAYFCASSPRQGNTEAFFGQGTRLTVV.